This is a list of T cell receptor beta chains from one sample in a study of blood T cell repertoires in COVID-19. Libraries were prepared by immunoSEQ multiplex PCR; TCRdb keeps only in-frame clonotypes and omits some of them. The sample comprises roughly 250,000 clones, about 80% of which are singletons, and approximately 9% rests with the top ten. Material for sequencing was peripheral blood. The source of these receptors is a human donor in a cohort sampled during active COVID-19. CDR3s include the opening cysteine and the closing phenylalanine or tryptophan. The D gene is left open where the match is weak. Clone size is not always given. Where it is, it says once, few, many or a class for expanded clones.

clone size,V gene,D gene,J gene,CDR3 protein,CDR3 DNA
few,TRBV6-6,TRBD2,TRBJ2-7,CATLTSGKYEQYF,TGTGCCACCCTGACTAGCGGGAAATACGAGCAGTACTTC
.,TRBV24-1,TRBD1,TRBJ2-3,CATSAQGQRGRDTQYF,TGTGCCACCAGTGCCCAGGGACAGAGGGGAAGGGATACGCAGTATTTT
.,TRBV9,.,TRBJ1-2,CASSAYQGSYGYTF,TGTGCCAGCAGCGCGTATCAGGGTAGCTATGGCTACACCTTC
few,TRBV4-1,.,TRBJ1-2,CASSREAGNYGYTF,TGCGCCAGCAGCCGTGAAGCAGGGAACTATGGCTACACCTTC
.,TRBV29-1,TRBD2,TRBJ2-1,CSVPRTWGTNNEQFF,TGCAGCGTTCCTCGGACGTGGGGGACTAACAATGAGCAGTTCTTC
.,TRBV19,TRBD1,TRBJ1-1,CASSDRQGARTEAFF,TGTGCCAGTAGTGATCGACAGGGGGCGCGGACTGAAGCTTTCTTT
.,TRBV15,TRBD2,TRBJ2-2,CATSRDRAGVTGELFF,TGTGCCACCAGCAGAGATAGGGCGGGAGTCACCGGGGAGCTGTTTTTT
.,TRBV20-1,TRBD1,TRBJ2-7,CSASEGQAPYEQYF,TGCAGTGCTAGTGAGGGACAGGCACCCTACGAGCAGTACTTC
.,TRBV10-3,TRBD1,TRBJ1-1,CASSGGAYTEAFF,TGTGCCAGCTCAGGGGGCGCATACACTGAAGCTTTCTTT
.,TRBV6-5,.,TRBJ2-1,CASSPDRSSYNEQFF,TGTGCCAGCAGTCCCGACAGGAGCTCCTACAATGAGCAGTTCTTC